This T cell receptor beta chain stems from a study of shared clonotypes between healthy human individuals. Overall study findings and caveats: Non-shared clonotypes had lower generation probabilities than clonotypes shared by all four sorted-subset donors. Naive subsets typically showed greater estimated richness than memory subsets.

Note on this clone: The antigen remains unidentified.

The CDR3 runs 16 residues. V was shortened by 5 bases and J by 1 base, with 14 bases between the two germline ends. Per the germline V gene, CDR1 is SEHNR and CDR2 is FQNEAQ (reference sequence). Clones were read by immunoSEQ multiplex PCR, and TCRdb kept only the in-frame ones, dropping some. The sample has approximately 1,500,000 clones; roughly 97% are singletons. Sequenced: naive CD4+ T cells sorted from blood. Subset specified: CD45RA+ positively selected. The V and J genes are TRBV7-9 and TRBJ2-2, with D possibly TRBD1 on 5 matching bases. The TCR sequence derives from a man younger than 45 in good health. For the CDR3, the DNA is TGTGCCAGCAGCCCTTGGGTTACAGGGAACACCGGGGAGCTGTTTTTT. Protein sequence: CASSPWVTGNTGELFF.